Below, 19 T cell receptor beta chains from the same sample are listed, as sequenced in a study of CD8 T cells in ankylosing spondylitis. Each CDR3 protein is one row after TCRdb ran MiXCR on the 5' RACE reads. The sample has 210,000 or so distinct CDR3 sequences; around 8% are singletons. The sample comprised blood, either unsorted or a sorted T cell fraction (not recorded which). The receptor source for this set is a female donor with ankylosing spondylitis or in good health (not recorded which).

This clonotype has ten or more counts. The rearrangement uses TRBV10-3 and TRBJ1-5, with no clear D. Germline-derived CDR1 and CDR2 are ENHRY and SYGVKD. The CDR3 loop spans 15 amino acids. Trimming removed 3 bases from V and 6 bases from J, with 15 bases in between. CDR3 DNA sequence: TGTGCCATCAGTGACCAGATGACGGTGGGTCAGCCCCAGCATTTT. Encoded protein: CAISDQMTVGQPQHF.

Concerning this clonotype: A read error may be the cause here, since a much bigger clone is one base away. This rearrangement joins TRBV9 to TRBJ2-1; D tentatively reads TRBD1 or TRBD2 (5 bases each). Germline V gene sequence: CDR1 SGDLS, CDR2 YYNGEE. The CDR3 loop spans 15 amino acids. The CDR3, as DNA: TGTGCCAGCAGCAGGGACCTCAGCTCCTACAATGGGCAGTTCTTC. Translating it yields CASSRDLSSYNGQFF.

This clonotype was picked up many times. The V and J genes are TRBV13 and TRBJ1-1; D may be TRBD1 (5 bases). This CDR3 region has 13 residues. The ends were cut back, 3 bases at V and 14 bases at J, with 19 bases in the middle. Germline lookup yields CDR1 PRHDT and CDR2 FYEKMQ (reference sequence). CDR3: CASSLAGPEARFF. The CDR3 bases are TGTGCCAGCAGCTTGGCGGGGCCAGAGGCGAGGTTCTTT.

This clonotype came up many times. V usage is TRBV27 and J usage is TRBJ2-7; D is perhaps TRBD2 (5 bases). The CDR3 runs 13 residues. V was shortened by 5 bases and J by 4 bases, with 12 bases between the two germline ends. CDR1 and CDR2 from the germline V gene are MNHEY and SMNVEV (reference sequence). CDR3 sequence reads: CASSTGLGYEQYF. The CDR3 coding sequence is TGTGCCAGCAGTACCGGACTGGGGTACGAGCAGTACTTC.

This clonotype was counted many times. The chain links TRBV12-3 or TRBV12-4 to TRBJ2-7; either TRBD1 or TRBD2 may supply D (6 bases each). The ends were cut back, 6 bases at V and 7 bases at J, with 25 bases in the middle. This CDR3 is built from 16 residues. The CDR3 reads CASSPEDPGARGEQYF. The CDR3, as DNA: TGTGCCAGCAGCCCCGAGGATCCGGGGGCGAGAGGGGAGCAGTACTTC.

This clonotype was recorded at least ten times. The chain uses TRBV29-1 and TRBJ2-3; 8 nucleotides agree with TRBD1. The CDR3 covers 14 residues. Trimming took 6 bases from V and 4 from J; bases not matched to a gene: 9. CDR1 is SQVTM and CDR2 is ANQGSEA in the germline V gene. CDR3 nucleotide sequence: TGCAGCGTGGATGACAGGGGAGAAGCAGATACGCAGTATTTT. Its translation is CSVDDRGEADTQYF.

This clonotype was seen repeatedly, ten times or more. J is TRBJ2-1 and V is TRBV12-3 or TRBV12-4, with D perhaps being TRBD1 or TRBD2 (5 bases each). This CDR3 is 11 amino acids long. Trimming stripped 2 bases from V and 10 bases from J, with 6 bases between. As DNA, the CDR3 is TGTGCCAGCAGTTTAAGGGACGAGCAGTTCTTC. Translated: CASSLRDEQFF.

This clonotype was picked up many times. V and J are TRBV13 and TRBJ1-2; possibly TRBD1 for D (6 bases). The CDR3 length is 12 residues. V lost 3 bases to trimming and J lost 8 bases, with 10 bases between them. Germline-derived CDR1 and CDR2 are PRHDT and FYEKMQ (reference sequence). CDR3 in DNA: TGTGCCAGCAGCTTCCAGGGGAAGGGCTACACCTTC. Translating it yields CASSFQGKGYTF.

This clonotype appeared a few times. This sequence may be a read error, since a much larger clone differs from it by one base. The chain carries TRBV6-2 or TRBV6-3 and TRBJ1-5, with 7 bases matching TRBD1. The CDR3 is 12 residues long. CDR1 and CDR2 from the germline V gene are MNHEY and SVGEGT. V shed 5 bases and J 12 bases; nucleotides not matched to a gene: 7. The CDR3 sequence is CASSTNRGFQHF. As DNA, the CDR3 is TGTGCCAGCAGTACTAACAGGGGATTCCAGCATTTT.

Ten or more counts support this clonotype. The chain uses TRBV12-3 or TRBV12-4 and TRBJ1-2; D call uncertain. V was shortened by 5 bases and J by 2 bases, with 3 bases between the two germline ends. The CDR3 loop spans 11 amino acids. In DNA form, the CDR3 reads TGTGCCAGCAGTGAAAACTATGGCTACACCTTC. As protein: CASSENYGYTF.

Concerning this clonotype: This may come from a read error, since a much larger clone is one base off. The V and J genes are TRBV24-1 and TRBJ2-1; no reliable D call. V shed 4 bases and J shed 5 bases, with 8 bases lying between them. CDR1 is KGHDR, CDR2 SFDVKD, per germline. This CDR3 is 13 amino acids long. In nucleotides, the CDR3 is TGTGCCACCAGTGACATCGCGCACAATGAGCAGTTCTTC. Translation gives CATSDIAHNEQFF.

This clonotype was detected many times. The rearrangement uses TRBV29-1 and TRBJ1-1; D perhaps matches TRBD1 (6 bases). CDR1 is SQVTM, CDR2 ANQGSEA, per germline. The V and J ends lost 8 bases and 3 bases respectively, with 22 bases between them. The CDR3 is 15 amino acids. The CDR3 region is CSPDGGRGGDTEAFF. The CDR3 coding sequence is TGCAGCCCTGACGGGGGCAGGGGAGGGGACACTGAAGCTTTCTTT.

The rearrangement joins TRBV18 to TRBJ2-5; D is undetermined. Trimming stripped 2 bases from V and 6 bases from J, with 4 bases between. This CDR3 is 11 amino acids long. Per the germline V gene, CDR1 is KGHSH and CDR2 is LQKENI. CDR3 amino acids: CASSPVKTQYF. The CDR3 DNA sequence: TGTGCCAGCTCACCAGTGAAGACCCAGTACTTC. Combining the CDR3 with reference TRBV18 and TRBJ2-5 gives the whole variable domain NAGVMQNPRHLVRRRGQEARLRCSPMKGHSHVYWYRQLPEEGLKFMVYLQKENIIDESGMPKERFSAEFPKEGPSILRIQQVVRGDSAAYFCASSPVKTQYFGPGTRLLVL.

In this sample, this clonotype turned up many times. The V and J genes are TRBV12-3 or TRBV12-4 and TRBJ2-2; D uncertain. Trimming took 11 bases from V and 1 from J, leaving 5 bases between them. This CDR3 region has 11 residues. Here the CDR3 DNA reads TGTGCCGTAGGGAACACCGGGGAGCTGTTTTTT. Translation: CAVGNTGELFF.

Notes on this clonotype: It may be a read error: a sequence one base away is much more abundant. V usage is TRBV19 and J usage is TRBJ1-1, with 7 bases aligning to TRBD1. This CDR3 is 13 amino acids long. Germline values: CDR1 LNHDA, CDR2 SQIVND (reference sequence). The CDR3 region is CVSSPTGERGAFF. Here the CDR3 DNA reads TGTGTCAGTAGTCCCACAGGGGAAAGGGGAGCTTTCTTT.

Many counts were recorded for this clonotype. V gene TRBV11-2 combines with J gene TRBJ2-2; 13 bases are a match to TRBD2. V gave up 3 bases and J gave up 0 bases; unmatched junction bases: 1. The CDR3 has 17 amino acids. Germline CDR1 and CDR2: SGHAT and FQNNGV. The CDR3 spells CASSFGLAGANTGELFF. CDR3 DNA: TGTGCCAGCAGCTTCGGACTAGCGGGAGCGAACACCGGGGAGCTGTTTTTT.

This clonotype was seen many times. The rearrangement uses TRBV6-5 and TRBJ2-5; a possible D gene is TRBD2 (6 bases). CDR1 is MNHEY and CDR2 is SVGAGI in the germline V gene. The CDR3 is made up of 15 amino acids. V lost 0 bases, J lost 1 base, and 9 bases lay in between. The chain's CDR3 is CASSYSGRPQETQYF. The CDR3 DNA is TGTGCCAGCAGTTACTCAGGGAGGCCCCAAGAGACCCAGTACTTC.

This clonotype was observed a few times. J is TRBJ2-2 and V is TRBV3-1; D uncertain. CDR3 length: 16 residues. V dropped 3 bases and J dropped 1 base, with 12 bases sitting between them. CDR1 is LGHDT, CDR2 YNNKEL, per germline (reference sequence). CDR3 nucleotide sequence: TGTGCCAGCAGCCATATTCTGGCAGGGAACACCGGGGAGCTGTTTTTT. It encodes CASSHILAGNTGELFF.

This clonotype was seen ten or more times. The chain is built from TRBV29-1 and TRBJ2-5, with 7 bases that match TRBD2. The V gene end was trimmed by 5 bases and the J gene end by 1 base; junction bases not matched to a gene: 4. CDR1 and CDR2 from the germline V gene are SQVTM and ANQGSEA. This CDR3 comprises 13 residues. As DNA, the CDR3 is TGCAGCGTTAGCGGGATAACCCAAGAGACCCAGTACTTC. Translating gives CSVSGITQETQYF.